A single sample gave rise to the 12 T cell receptor beta chains below, sequenced in a study of beta chain features in type 1 diabetes. The authors reverse transcribed all of the isolated RNA, so sequencing captured expressed TCRB transcripts. Assay used: immunoSEQ multiplex PCR; TCRdb lists only in-frame clones, some missing. This table holds hundreds of thousands of clones, about 14% found once. These receptors have no known antigen. Study results and limitations: All four CD4+ subsets from Type 1 diabetes patients carried moderately but significantly shorter TCRB CDR3s.

Material for sequencing was naive CD4+ T cells from blood. The receptors here all came from a man aged 18 to 30 with type 1 diabetes.

This clone was recorded a few times. V and J are TRBV5-1 and TRBJ1-1; 9 bases are shared with TRBD1. Germline assignment: CDR1 SGHRS and CDR2 YFSETQ. The CDR3 loop spans 13 amino acids. Trimming at V came to 0 bases and at J to 11 bases, leaving 5 bases not matched to a gene. The DNA of the CDR3 is TGCGCCAGCAGCTTGGGACAGGGGGAGTCGGCTTTCTTT. Its translation is CASSLGQGESAFF.

The chain is built from TRBV14 and TRBJ2-1; TRBD2 agrees at 15 bases. The CDR3 loop spans 17 amino acids. Germline lookup yields CDR1 SGHDN and CDR2 FVKESK. The ends lost 2 bases at V and 4 bases at J; junction bases unmatched: 3. DNA of the CDR3: TGTGCCAGCAGCCAACCGGGACTAGCGGGGGGATACAATGAGCAGTTCTTC. This translates into CASSQPGLAGGYNEQFF.

The rearrangement uses TRBV28 and TRBJ1-2, with TRBD1 identical over 8 bases. The CDR3 has 13 amino acids. Looked up from germline, CDR1 is MDHEN and CDR2 is SYDVKM. Trimming removed 6 bases from V and 8 bases from J; junction bases left unmatched: 8. The DNA for the CDR3 is TGTGCCAGCAGCCTTACAGGGGGAGAAGGCTACACCTTC. It specifies CASSLTGGEGYTF.

The chain couples TRBV11-2 to TRBJ2-1; TRBD1 agrees at 7 bases. This CDR3 has 14 amino acids. J gave up 2 bases and V 4 bases, and 2 bases lay outside the gene matches. Germline V gene lookup returns CDR1 SGHAT and CDR2 FQNNGV. For the CDR3, the DNA is TGTGCCAGCAGCTCACAGGGGCCCTACAATGAGCAGTTCTTC. Its protein is CASSSQGPYNEQFF. The full variable domain, its missing parts supplied by reference TRBV11-2 and TRBJ2-1, is EAGVAQSPRYKIIEKRQSVAFWCNPISGHATLYWYQQILGQGPKLLIQFQNNGVVDDSQLPKDRFSAERLKGVDSTLKIQPAKLEDSAVYLCASSSQGPYNEQFFGPGTRLTVL.

J is TRBJ2-5 and V is TRBV6-5; D is ambiguous. Trimming cost V 5 bases and J 5 bases, with 12 bases left between them. The CDR3 is 13 amino acids. Germline V lookup: CDR1 MNHEY, CDR2 SVGAGI. In DNA form, the CDR3 reads TGTGCCAGCAGTCGGGCGGTAGGGGAGACCCAGTACTTC. Its translation is CASSRAVGETQYF.

This clone turned up a few times. V gene TRBV19 combines with J gene TRBJ2-1; TRBD1 matches 7 bases. The CDR3 is 14 amino acids. Germline V CDR1 and CDR2: LNHDA, SQIVND (reference sequence). The V gene end was trimmed by 6 bases and the J gene end by 8 bases; junction bases not matched to a gene: 10. The CDR3 DNA follows: TGTGCCAGTAGATCCACAGGGGCCTTGGATGAGCAGTTCTTC. Translation gives CASRSTGALDEQFF.

As for this clone: Other DNA sequences of this sample code for an identical CDR3. The chain carries TRBV7-9 and TRBJ2-5; no clear D. The CDR3 loop spans 13 amino acids. V lost 1 base, J lost 2 bases, and 5 bases lay in between. Germline lookup yields CDR1 SEHNR and CDR2 FQNEAQ (reference sequence). The CDR3 is CASSLVGQETQYF. In DNA, the CDR3 is TGTGCCAGCAGCTTAGTCGGTCAAGAGACCCAGTACTTC.

This clone came up a few times. In nucleotides, the CDR3 is TGTGCCAGCAGCCACCCTTTTGCGGGAGGCTACCAAGAGACCCAGTACTTC. It codes for CASSHPFAGGYQETQYF. The V and J genes are TRBV4-2 and TRBJ2-5, with 8 bases that match TRBD2. CDR1 is LGHNA, CDR2 YNFKEQ, per germline. This CDR3 is 17 amino acids long. With 3 bases clipped from V and 0 bases from J, the junction kept 9 bases outside the gene matches.

J is TRBJ2-7 and V is TRBV7-9; 10 bases map to TRBD2. The CDR3 is 15 residues long. The ends lost 7 bases at V and 0 bases at J; junction bases unmatched: 6. Germline CDR1 SEHNR, CDR2 FQNEAQ (reference sequence). CDR3 sequence: CASNKLAGSSYEQYF. In DNA, the CDR3 is TGTGCCAGCAACAAACTAGCGGGGTCCTCCTACGAGCAGTACTTC.

The V call is TRBV6-5, the J call TRBJ2-3; D is unclear. V was pared by 2 bases and J by 3 bases, with 3 bases between. CDR1 is MNHEY and CDR2 is SVGAGI in the germline V gene. There are 12 residues in the CDR3. For the CDR3, the DNA is TGTGCCAGCAGTTACGGGACAGATACGCAGTATTTT. Translating gives CASSYGTDTQYF.

The sample holds a few counts of this clone. This same CDR3 is encoded by further DNA sequences in the sample. V usage is TRBV30 and J usage is TRBJ1-4; possibly TRBD1 for D (6 bases). V was shortened by 0 bases and J by 8 bases, with 7 bases between the two germline ends. CDR1 GTSNPN and CDR2 SVGIG come from the germline V gene (reference sequence). This CDR3 comprises 12 residues. The CDR3 coding sequence is TGTGCCTGGAGTGTACAGGGCGAAAAACTGTTTTTT. Its translation is CAWSVQGEKLFF.

DNA of the CDR3: TGTGCCTGGACCCGAGGTGGGACAGGCGAGCAGTACTTC. Its protein product is CAWTRGGTGEQYF. The chain is built from TRBV30 and TRBJ2-7, with 8 bases matching TRBD1. The CDR3 has 13 amino acids. Trimming cost V 4 bases and J 6 bases; bases outside gene matches: 8. CDR1 and CDR2 (germline): GTSNPN, SVGIG (reference sequence).